The 25 T cell receptor beta chains listed next were all sequenced from one sample in a study of blood T cell repertoires in COVID-19. TCRdb's table, derived via immunoSEQ multiplex PCR, lists solely in-frame clones and lacks some. Of 400,000 to 500,000 clones listed, around nine tenths are singletons. The specimen sequenced was PBMCs or T cells enriched from blood (not recorded which). Receptor source: a woman in her late teens or twenties who had been exposed to COVID-19.

The V gene is TRBV27, the J gene TRBJ1-4; 7 nucleotides line up with TRBD1. V shed 2 bases and J 6 bases; nucleotides not matched to a gene: 9. Germline-derived CDR1 and CDR2 are MNHEY and SMNVEV (reference sequence). There are 16 residues in the CDR3. The CDR3 region has the DNA TGTGCCAGCAGTTTAGGGTTGGGACAGCCGGATGAAAAACTGTTTTTT. This translates into CASSLGLGQPDEKLFF.

The rearrangement joins TRBV28 to TRBJ1-2, with D perhaps TRBD1 (6 bases). This CDR3 comprises 13 residues. Germline CDR1 MDHEN, CDR2 SYDVKM. The V and J ends lost 6 bases and 4 bases respectively, with 12 bases between them. The CDR3 DNA is TGTGCCAGCAGGCAGGACAGTGGCTATGGCTACACCTTC. Its protein product is CASRQDSGYGYTF.

The chain employs TRBV9 and TRBJ2-7; D may be TRBD2 (5 bases). There are 14 residues in the CDR3. V lost 0 bases and J lost 3, with 10 bases in between. Per germline, CDR1 SGDLS and CDR2 YYNGEE. The CDR3: CASSVGVGSYEQYF. The CDR3 DNA reads TGTGCCAGCAGCGTAGGGGTAGGGAGCTACGAGCAGTACTTC.

This clone was seen only a few times. This chain uses TRBV19 with TRBJ2-1; D uncertain. The V gene's germline CDR1 is LNHDA and CDR2 SQIVND (reference sequence). Trimming cost V 6 bases and J 0 bases, with 9 bases left between them. The CDR3 is 14 residues long. The CDR3 reads CASSLGLSYNEQFF. DNA of the CDR3: TGTGCCAGTAGCCTGGGCCTCTCCTACAATGAGCAGTTCTTC.

The rearrangement joins TRBV7-9 to TRBJ1-4, with D maybe TRBD1 (5 bases). The germline gives CDR1 SEHNR, CDR2 FQNEAQ (reference sequence). The V gene lost 5 bases and the J gene lost 8 bases, with 24 bases spanning the gap. The CDR3 has 17 amino acids. The CDR3 sequence is CASSRNVLTGGNEKLFF. The CDR3 bases are TGTGCCAGCAGCAGAAATGTCCTAACAGGCGGCAACGAAAAACTGTTTTTT.

Regarding this clone: The same CDR3 can be traced to other DNA sequences in this sample. The chain couples TRBV19 to TRBJ2-7, with TRBD1 matching 10 bases. The CDR3 runs to 14 residues. With 5 bases clipped from V and 4 bases from J, the junction kept 5 bases outside the gene matches. CDR1 and CDR2 from the germline V gene are LNHDA and SQIVND (reference sequence). CDR3 nucleotide sequence: TGTGCCAGTAGTGTTGGACAGGGGGGATACGAGCAGTACTTC. This codes for CASSVGQGGYEQYF. Looking up the rest from reference TRBV19 and TRBJ2-7 gives the full variable domain: DGGITQSPKYLFRKEGQNVTLSCEQNLNHDAMYWYRQDPGQGLRLIYYSQIVNDFQKGDIAEGYSVSREKKESFPLTVTSAQKNPTAFYLCASSVGQGGYEQYFGPGTRLTVT.

This rearrangement joins TRBV27 to TRBJ2-7; 8 nucleotides agree with TRBD1. Germline values: CDR1 MNHEY, CDR2 SMNVEV (reference sequence). The CDR3 runs 14 residues. Losses at the gene ends were 4 bases for V and 4 bases for J; bases not matched to a gene: 6. The CDR3 is CASSSWDRRYEQYF. The CDR3 region has the DNA TGTGCCAGCAGTTCTTGGGACAGGAGGTACGAGCAGTACTTC.

The chain joins TRBV2 to TRBJ2-2, with TRBD1 identical over 8 bases. Germline V CDR1 and CDR2: SNHLY, FYNNEI. The J segment lost 1 base and the V segment lost 6 bases, leaving 7 bases of the junction unmatched. The length of the CDR3 is 16 residues. The CDR3 spells CASSPAGTGNTGELFF. CDR3 DNA: TGTGCCAGCAGCCCCGCCGGGACAGGGAACACCGGGGAGCTGTTTTTT.

The chain couples TRBV7-8 to TRBJ1-4; D is unresolved. The germline V gene encodes CDR1 SGHVS and CDR2 FQNEAQ. With 3 bases removed from V and 14 bases from J, the gap between germline ends came to 13 bases. The CDR3 consists of 12 residues. CDR3 amino acids: CASSLTGRGLFF. CDR3 sequence (DNA): TGTGCCAGCAGCTTGACCGGGCGCGGGCTGTTTTTT.

The count of this clone is one. The chain has TRBV11-2 and TRBJ2-3; tentatively, D is TRBD2 (5 bases). The CDR3 is 13 residues long. From germline, CDR1 is SGHAT and CDR2 FQNNGV. V lost 5 bases to trimming and J lost 4 bases, with 10 bases between them. The CDR3 DNA follows: TGTGCCAGCAGCCGCCGTAGCGCAGATACGCAGTATTTT. Encoded protein: CASSRRSADTQYF.

The genes are TRBV7-2 and TRBJ1-5, with D uncertain. There are 12 residues in the CDR3. V lost 5 bases to trimming and J lost 5 bases, with 7 bases between them. Germline CDR1 SGHTA, CDR2 FQGNSA. The CDR3, as DNA: TGTGCCAGCAGCGAGGGTCATCAGCCCCAGCATTTT. Translated, it gives CASSEGHQPQHF.

The gene calls are TRBV7-9 and TRBJ1-3; tentative D call: TRBD1 (5 bases). Germline V gene lookup returns CDR1 SEHNR and CDR2 FQNEAQ (reference sequence). V was shortened by 11 bases and J by 0 bases, with 8 bases between the two germline ends. The CDR3 is 12 amino acids. CDR3 residues: CAGGGSGNTIYF. CDR3 coding DNA: TGTGCCGGGGGGGGCTCTGGAAACACCATATATTTT.

J is TRBJ2-1 and V is TRBV2, with TRBD1 identical over 8 bases. V gave up 3 bases and J gave up 7 bases; unmatched junction bases: 17. Germline V CDR1 and CDR2: SNHLY, FYNNEI. CDR3 length: 18 amino acids. CDR3 DNA: TGTGCCAGCAGTGAGCAGGGGGCTAGCGCTCTAGGGGTAAATGAGCAGTTCTTC. This translates into CASSEQGASALGVNEQFF.

The rearrangement links TRBV5-1 to TRBJ2-3; the D gene is possibly TRBD2 (5 bases). Germline V gene data show CDR1 as SGHRS and CDR2 as YFSETQ. This CDR3 has 14 amino acids. Trimming removed 1 base at V and 6 bases at J, with 12 bases between. The CDR3 region has the DNA TGCGCCAGCAGCTTGAGCCGACCGGGGGATACGCAGTATTTT. Its translation is CASSLSRPGDTQYF.

This chain uses TRBV5-1 with TRBJ1-4, with 8 bases fitting TRBD1. The CDR3 has 15 amino acids. V lost 1 base and J lost 6; bases outside the gene matches: 5. The germline CDR1 and CDR2 sequences are SGHRS and YFSETQ. CDR3 nucleotide sequence: TGCGCCAGCAGCTTGAGGACAGGGACTGATGAAAAACTGTTTTTT. The encoded protein is CASSLRTGTDEKLFF. The full variable domain, with the rest looked up from reference TRBV5-1 and TRBJ1-4, is KAGVTQTPRYLIKTRGQQVTLSCSPISGHRSVSWYQQTPGQGLQFLFEYFSETQRNKGNFPGRFSGRQFSNSRSEMNVSTLELGDSALYLCASSLRTGTDEKLFFGSGTQLSVL.

This sequence joins TRBV18 and TRBJ2-7, with 9 bases aligning to TRBD1. CDR1 is KGHSH, CDR2 LQKENI, per germline. This CDR3 region has 14 residues. V lost 5 bases to trimming and J lost 6 bases; unmatched junction nucleotides: 8. CDR3 loop: CASSETGGTLEQYF. CDR3 nucleotide sequence: TGTGCCAGCTCAGAGACAGGGGGGACCCTCGAGCAGTACTTC.

The rearrangement joins TRBV21-1 to TRBJ2-7; the D segment call TRBD2 is taken from the table without a DNA check. TRBV21-1 is recorded as a pseudogene. The CDR3 runs 17 residues. CDR3 coding DNA: TGTGCCAGCAGTTCGATTGGACTAGCGGGACCGGTCTACGAGCAGTACTTC. It yields the protein CASSSIGLAGPVYEQYF.

This sequence joins TRBV19 and TRBJ2-1; a weak D match, TRBD2 (5 bases). V lost 1 base and J lost 10, with 11 bases in between. Germline CDR1 LNHDA, CDR2 SQIVND (reference sequence). The CDR3 totals 13 residues. In nucleotides, the CDR3 is TGTGCCAGTAGTATAGGAGGGCGCCGAGAGCAGTTCTTC. This translates into CASSIGGRREQFF.

This clone was detected only once. The chain is built from TRBV29-1 and TRBJ2-5, with 10 bases lining up with TRBD2. The CDR3 spans 15 residues. CDR1 SQVTM and CDR2 ANQGSEA come from the germline V gene. V shed 7 bases, J shed 0 bases, and the junction held 8 bases outside the gene matches. The CDR3 nucleotides read TGCAGCGCCGAGAGGACTAGCGGATACCAAGAGACCCAGTACTTC. Translated, it gives CSAERTSGYQETQYF. Using reference TRBV29-1 and TRBJ2-5 for the parts outside the CDR3, the full variable domain is SAVISQKPSRDICQRGTSLTIQCQVDSQVTMMFWYRQQPGQSLTLIATANQGSEATYESGFVIDKFPISRPNLTFSTLTVSNMSPEDSSIYLCSAERTSGYQETQYFGPGTRLLVL.

This clone has only one observation. The V gene is TRBV10-3, the J gene TRBJ2-7; no firm D call. This CDR3 contains 13 residues. The germline CDR1 and CDR2 sequences are ENHRY and SYGVKD. The chain's CDR3 is CAISESGLQTNSV. For the CDR3, the DNA is TGTGCCATCAGTGAATCGGGTCTCCAAACGAATTCTGTC.

CDR3 sequence (DNA): TGTGCCAGTAGGGACTATGGAGAGACCCAGTACTTC. Encoded protein: CASRDYGETQYF. The chain couples TRBV19 to TRBJ2-5; D might be TRBD2 (6 bases). The length of the CDR3 is 12 residues. Per the germline V gene, CDR1 is LNHDA and CDR2 is SQIVND (reference sequence). V was clipped by 6 bases and J by 4 bases, with 9 bases between them.

Comments on this clone: Other DNA sequences in this sample translate to the same CDR3. This chain links TRBV4-1 with TRBJ1-3; D is unclear. The length of the CDR3 is 14 residues. Between the trimmed V and J ends, which lost 0 bases and 2 bases, there was a span of 5 bases. The germline CDR1 and CDR2 sequences are MGHRA and YSYEKL. CDR3 nucleotides: TGCGCCAGCAGCCAAGACACAGCTGGAAACACCATATATTTT. The encoded protein is CASSQDTAGNTIYF.

The chain couples TRBV19 to TRBJ2-7; 8 bases align to TRBD1. Germline loops: CDR1 LNHDA, CDR2 SQIVND (reference sequence). This CDR3 has 15 amino acids. The trim removed 5 bases at V and 4 bases at J, leaving 10 bases unmatched. Here the CDR3 reads CASSPNRGNGYEQYF. The CDR3 coding sequence is TGTGCCAGTAGTCCGAACAGGGGGAACGGTTACGAGCAGTACTTC. The complete variable domain, with remaining parts taken from reference TRBV19 and TRBJ2-7, reads DGGITQSPKYLFRKEGQNVTLSCEQNLNHDAMYWYRQDPGQGLRLIYYSQIVNDFQKGDIAEGYSVSREKKESFPLTVTSAQKNPTAFYLCASSPNRGNGYEQYFGPGTRLTVT.

The genes are TRBV7-2 and TRBJ2-7; D is ambiguous. Looked up from germline, CDR1 is SGHTA and CDR2 is FQGNSA. Trimming removed 5 bases at V and 12 bases at J, with 20 bases between. The CDR3 loop spans 13 amino acids. CDR3 in DNA: TGTGCCAGCAGCCCGATGGTCCCGGGTTGGCCGTACTTC. It is translated as CASSPMVPGWPYF.

The V call is TRBV27, the J call TRBJ2-7; perhaps TRBD1 as D (7 bases). Trimming pared 7 bases from V and 2 bases from J, leaving 15 bases between. The CDR3 totals 14 residues. From germline, CDR1 is MNHEY and CDR2 SMNVEV (reference sequence). The CDR3 protein is CASTPGDSTYEQYF. As DNA, the CDR3 is TGTGCCAGCACCCCGGGGGACAGTACCTACGAGCAGTACTTC.